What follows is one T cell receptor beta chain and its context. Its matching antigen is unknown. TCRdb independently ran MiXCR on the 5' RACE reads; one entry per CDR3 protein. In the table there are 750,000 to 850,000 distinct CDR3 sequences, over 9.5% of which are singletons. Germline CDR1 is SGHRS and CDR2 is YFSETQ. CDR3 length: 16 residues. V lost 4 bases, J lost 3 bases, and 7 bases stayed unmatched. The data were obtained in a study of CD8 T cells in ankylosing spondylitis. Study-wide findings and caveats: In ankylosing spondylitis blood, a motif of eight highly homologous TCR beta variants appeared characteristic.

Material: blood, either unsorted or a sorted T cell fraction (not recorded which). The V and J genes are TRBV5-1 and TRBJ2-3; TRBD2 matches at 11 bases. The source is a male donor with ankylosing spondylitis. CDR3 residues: CASSADLAGGTDTQYF. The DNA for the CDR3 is TGCGCCAGCAGCGCGGACCTAGCGGGGGGTACAGATACGCAGTATTTT.